The present T cell receptor beta chain was sequenced within a study of blood T cell repertoires in COVID-19. Germline loops: CDR1 MDHEN, CDR2 SYDVKM. The CDR3 length is 16 residues. With V trimmed by 2 bases and J by 2 bases, 6 bases remained unmatched. This clone was picked up one time. Repertoires were generated with immunoSEQ multiplex PCR, while TCRdb's copy carries only in-frame clones and drops some. In the table there are approximately 150,000 clones, around 80% of which are singletons. The chain employs TRBV28 and TRBJ1-3; TRBD1 agrees at 7 bases. This receptor was identified in a woman of 80 years or more with acute or convalescent COVID-19. The sequenced material came from peripheral blood. The CDR3 reads CASSLRLGQPGNTIYF. CDR3 coding DNA: TGTGCCAGCAGTTTACGACTGGGACAGCCTGGAAACACCATATATTTT.